This T cell receptor (beta chain) came from a study of T cells after yellow fever vaccination. Study-level background: The fractions with low cell numbers were processed using SMART-Seq v4 Ultra Low Input.

This clonotype was recorded many times. The CDR3 sequence is 15 residues long. Germline values: CDR1 LGHNA, CDR2 YSLEER. Trimming cost V 0 bases and J 6 bases, with 11 bases left between them. In TCRdb, the 5' RACE reads were re-called with MiXCR into one record per CDR3 protein. The data show a few hundred thousand distinct CDR3 sequences, about 5.2% seen once. The material sequenced was CD4+ T cells sorted from PBMCs, taken on the day of the yellow fever booster vaccination. This receptor was obtained from a man younger than 30 who received the YFV17D yellow fever vaccine. The chain employs TRBV4-3 and TRBJ2-2; D ambiguous. The CDR3 reads CASSQDGGSPGELFF. Here the CDR3 DNA reads TGCGCCAGCAGCCAAGATGGCGGTAGCCCCGGGGAGCTGTTTTTT.